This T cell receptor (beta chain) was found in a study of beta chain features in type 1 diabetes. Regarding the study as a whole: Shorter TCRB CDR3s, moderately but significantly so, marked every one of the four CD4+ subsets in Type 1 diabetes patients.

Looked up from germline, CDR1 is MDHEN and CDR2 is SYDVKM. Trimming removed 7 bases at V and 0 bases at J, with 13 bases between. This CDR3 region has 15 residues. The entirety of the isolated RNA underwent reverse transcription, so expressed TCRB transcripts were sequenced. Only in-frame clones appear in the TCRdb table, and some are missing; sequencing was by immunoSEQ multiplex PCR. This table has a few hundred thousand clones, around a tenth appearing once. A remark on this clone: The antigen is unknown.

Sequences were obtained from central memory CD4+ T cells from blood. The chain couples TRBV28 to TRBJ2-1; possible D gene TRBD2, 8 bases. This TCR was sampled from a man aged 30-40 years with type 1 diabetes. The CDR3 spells CASIAGQNSYNEQFF. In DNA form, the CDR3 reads TGTGCCAGCATAGCGGGACAGAACTCCTACAATGAGCAGTTCTTC. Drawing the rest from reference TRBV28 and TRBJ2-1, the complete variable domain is DVKVTQSSRYLVKRTGEKVFLECVQDMDHENMFWYRQDPGLGLRLIYFSYDVKMKEKGDIPEGYSVSREKKERFSLILESASTNQTSMYLCASIAGQNSYNEQFFGPGTRLTVL.